This T cell receptor beta chain originates from a study of cytomegalovirus exposure and HLA in healthy donors. Study-wide points: Presence/absence analyses treated sequencing depth as roughly uniform across donors.

Worth noting for this clone: Its antigen is unidentified.

A multiplex PCR was run with 60 Vbeta primers and 13 Jbeta primers. Clones were read by immunoSEQ multiplex PCR, and TCRdb kept only the in-frame ones, dropping some. The sample lists about 180,000 clones, about 78% occurring once. This TCR came from a man in his 60s in good health and CMV-seronegative. The specimen sequenced was PBMCs.

The CDR3 loop is CASSQSGELFF. The CDR3 DNA sequence: TGTGCCAGCAGTCAGTCCGGGGAGCTGTTTTTT. The rearrangement joins TRBV28 to TRBJ2-2; D unclear. CDR3 length equals 11 residues. Germline V CDR1 and CDR2: MDHEN, SYDVKM. The V end was cut by 5 bases, the J end by 6 bases, with 4 bases between.